This TCR beta chain was profiled in a study of shared clonotypes between healthy human individuals. Study-wide results and caveats: Larger estimated richness was generally recorded for naive subsets relative to memory subsets.

Details on this clone: The antigen remains unidentified.

A CD45RA-negative memory subset and a CD45RA+ naive subset were separated from the CD4+ cells. Replicate PCRs from sorted subsets contained around 200 ng DNA, which is roughly 30,000 T cell genomes. The protocol was immunoSEQ multiplex PCR, while the TCRdb copy is restricted to in-frame clones and leaves out a portion. Of 2 million to 3 million clones listed, 90% to 95% were seen once; the top ten hold about 0.13%. Input material: naive CD4+ T cells sorted from blood. Described subset: CD45RA+ positively selected. This clonotype originated in a man younger than 35 in good health.

The CDR3 loop is CASSDPSGGAKDTQYF. The CDR3 DNA is TGTGCCAGCAGCGACCCTAGCGGGGGGGCAAAGGATACGCAGTATTTT. The chain carries TRBV9 and TRBJ2-3; TRBD2 matches 12 bases. The CDR3 runs 16 residues. Germline trimming cut 3 bases from V and 6 bases from J; bases unmatched to any gene: 8. Germline CDR1 SGDLS, CDR2 YYNGEE.